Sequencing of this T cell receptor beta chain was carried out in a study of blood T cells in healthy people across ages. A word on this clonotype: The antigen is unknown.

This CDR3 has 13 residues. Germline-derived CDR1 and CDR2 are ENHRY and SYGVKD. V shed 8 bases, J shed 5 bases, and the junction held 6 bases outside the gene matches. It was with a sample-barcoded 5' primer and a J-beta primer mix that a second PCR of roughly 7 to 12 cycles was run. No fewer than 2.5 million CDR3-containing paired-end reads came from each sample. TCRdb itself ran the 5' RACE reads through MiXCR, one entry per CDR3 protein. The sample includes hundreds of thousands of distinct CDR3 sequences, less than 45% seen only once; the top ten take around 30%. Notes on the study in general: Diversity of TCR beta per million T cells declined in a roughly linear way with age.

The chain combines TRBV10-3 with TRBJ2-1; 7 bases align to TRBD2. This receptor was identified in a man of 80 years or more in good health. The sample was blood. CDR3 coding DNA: TGTGCCATCGGGGCTAGCGGTAACAATGAGCAGTTCTTC. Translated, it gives CAIGASGNNEQFF.